These 27 T cell receptor beta chains share one sample of origin, sequenced in a study of shared clonotypes between healthy human individuals. The method was immunoSEQ multiplex PCR; TCRdb's version includes in-frame clones alone and lacks a portion of them. The sample includes around 1,100,000 clones, roughly 80% of them seen just once. Sequences were obtained from memory CD4+ T cells from PBMCs. As for subset: CD45RA-negative fraction. The receptors were sampled from a man in his late teens or twenties in good health. Some clones in this sample may be carry-over from other donors' samples.

The V and J genes are TRBV7-3 and TRBJ1-2; D possibly corresponds to TRBD1 (5 bases). The length of the CDR3 is 14 residues. V lost 0 bases to trimming and J lost 6 bases, with 11 bases between them. CDR1 and CDR2 (germline): SGHTA, FQGTGA. CDR3 loop: CASSLTSGPNGYTF. CDR3 DNA: TGTGCCAGCAGCTTAACTTCGGGGCCAAATGGCTACACCTTC.

CDR3 nucleotides: TGCGCCAGCAGCCAAGATGGGGCGGAGTATCAGCCCCAGCATTTT. Its protein product is CASSQDGAEYQPQHF. The rearrangement joins TRBV4-1 to TRBJ1-5, with D possibly TRBD1 on 5 matching bases. This CDR3 region has 15 residues. The V gene's germline CDR1 is MGHRA and CDR2 YSYEKL. V lost 0 bases, J lost 5 bases, and 11 bases lay in between.

The chain links TRBV6-6 to TRBJ2-2; D tentatively reads TRBD1 or TRBD2 (5 bases each). This CDR3 spans 16 amino acids. V lost 7 bases, J lost 6 bases, and 21 bases lay in between. Germline values: CDR1 MNHNY, CDR2 SVGAGI (reference sequence). Here the CDR3 reads CASTNRGGPRAGELFF. As DNA, the CDR3 is TGTGCCAGCACTAACCGGGGCGGGCCCCGAGCCGGGGAGCTGTTTTTT.

The V call is TRBV5-4, the J call TRBJ2-7, with D maybe TRBD2 (6 bases). This CDR3 contains 14 residues. Germline assignment: CDR1 SGHNT and CDR2 YYREEE (reference sequence). V was shortened by 0 bases and J by 5 bases, with 12 bases between the two germline ends. The CDR3 sequence: CASSLAWEDHEQYF. The CDR3 nucleotides read TGTGCCAGCAGCTTGGCGTGGGAGGACCACGAGCAGTACTTC. The variable domain in full, with the rest retrieved from reference TRBV5-4 and TRBJ2-7, is ETGVTQSPTHLIKTRGQQVTLRCSSQSGHNTVSWYQQALGQGPQFIFQYYREEENGRGNFPPRFSGLQFPNYSSELNVNALELDDSALYLCASSLAWEDHEQYFGPGTRLTVT.

The J gene is TRBJ1-1, the V gene TRBV15; weak D call: TRBD1 (6 bases). CDR1 is LNHNV and CDR2 is YYDKDF in the germline V gene (reference sequence). This CDR3 comprises 14 residues. Between the trimmed V and J ends, which lost 3 bases and 2 bases, there was a span of 10 bases. DNA for the CDR3: TGTGCCACCAGCAGGGACAGAAGAAACACTGAAGCTTTCTTT. It translates to CATSRDRRNTEAFF. The variable domain in full, with the rest retrieved from reference TRBV15 and TRBJ1-1, is DAMVIQNPRYQVTQFGKPVTLSCSQTLNHNVMYWYQQKSSQAPKLLFHYYDKDFNNEADTPDNFQSRRPNTSFCFLDIRSPGLGDTAMYLCATSRDRRNTEAFFGQGTRLTVV.

This chain joins TRBV5-1 and TRBJ2-7; TRBD1 might be the D (5 bases). Germline V gene sequence: CDR1 SGHRS, CDR2 YFSETQ. The germline V and J ends were trimmed by 4 bases and 0 bases, with 11 bases remaining between them. This CDR3 is built from 14 residues. The chain's CDR3 is CASSRNQGSYEQYF. CDR3 DNA: TGCGCCAGCAGCCGAAACCAGGGCTCCTACGAGCAGTACTTC.

This clone was seen only a few times. The chain combines TRBV9 with TRBJ2-5; 7 bases agree with TRBD2. This CDR3 comprises 13 residues. V gave up 2 bases and J gave up 5 bases; unmatched junction bases: 3. Germline CDR1 and CDR2: SGDLS and YYNGEE. CDR3 region: CASSVQGGETQYF. The DNA for the CDR3 is TGTGCCAGCAGCGTTCAGGGAGGGGAGACCCAGTACTTC.

This clone appeared a single time. The chain joins TRBV5-6 to TRBJ2-2; possible D gene TRBD2, 7 bases. This CDR3 region has 16 residues. V was shortened by 4 bases and J by 7 bases, with 20 bases between the two germline ends. The V gene's germline CDR1 is SGHDT and CDR2 YYEEEE. CDR3 in amino acids: CASSPGGAGANGELFF. CDR3 nucleotide sequence: TGTGCCAGCAGCCCGGGGGGCGCGGGGGCGAACGGGGAGCTGTTTTTT.

The rearrangement joins TRBV11-2 to TRBJ2-7; D ambiguous. Germline CDR1 and CDR2: SGHAT and FQNNGV. CDR3 length: 15 residues. Trimming took off 2 bases at V and 0 bases at J, with 11 bases between the two ends. This CDR3 reads CASSLNRAGSYEQYF. The DNA of the CDR3 is TGTGCCAGCAGCTTAAATCGGGCCGGCTCCTACGAGCAGTACTTC.

This chain links TRBV4-1 with TRBJ1-2; 11 bases match TRBD1. Germline values: CDR1 MGHRA, CDR2 YSYEKL. CDR3 length: 18 residues. With 5 bases clipped from V and 4 bases from J, the junction kept 15 bases outside the gene matches. CDR3 sequence: CASSSSRGQGEGSYGYTF. CDR3 bases: TGCGCCAGCAGCTCGAGCAGGGGACAGGGGGAAGGTAGCTATGGCTACACCTTC.

The chain employs TRBV7-8 and TRBJ1-1; D is ambiguous. CDR3 length equals 12 residues. Trimming took 4 bases from V and 7 from J, leaving 10 bases between them. Germline V lookup: CDR1 SGHVS, CDR2 FQNEAQ. This CDR3 reads CASSSKTVEAFF. The CDR3 nucleotides read TGTGCCAGCAGCTCAAAAACAGTTGAAGCTTTCTTT. The full variable domain, with the rest looked up from reference TRBV7-8 and TRBJ1-1, is GAGVSQSPRYKVAKRGQDVALRCDPISGHVSLFWYQQALGQGPEFLTYFQNEAQLDKSGLPSDRFFAERPEGSVSTLKIQRTQQEDSAVYLCASSSKTVEAFFGQGTRLTVV.

The J gene is TRBJ2-7, the V gene TRBV4-2, with 10 positions matching TRBD2. The CDR3 spans 16 residues. Germline CDR1 LGHNA, CDR2 YNFKEQ. The trim removed 0 bases at V and 6 bases at J, leaving 8 bases unmatched. The CDR3 is CASSQDPASGRIEQYF. DNA for the CDR3: TGTGCCAGCAGCCAAGATCCGGCTAGCGGGAGAATCGAGCAGTACTTC.

The CDR3 nucleotides are TGTGCCAGCAGTCAAGGGACACTGTCGGGAAACACCATATATTTT. Its protein product is CASSQGTLSGNTIYF. The rearrangement uses TRBV5-6 and TRBJ1-3; maybe TRBD1 (6 bases). This CDR3 has 15 residues. V lost 5 bases to trimming and J lost 4 bases, with 16 bases between them. Germline assignment: CDR1 SGHDT and CDR2 YYEEEE. Supplemented by reference TRBV5-6 and TRBJ1-3, the full variable domain reads DAGVTQSPTHLIKTRGQQVTLRCSPKSGHDTVSWYQQALGQGPQFIFQYYEEEERQRGNFPDRFSGHQFPNYSSELNVNALLLGDSALYLCASSQGTLSGNTIYFGEGSWLTVV.

This sequence joins TRBV28 and TRBJ1-1; weak D call: TRBD1 (5 bases). The CDR3 totals 14 residues. CDR1 is MDHEN and CDR2 is SYDVKM in the germline V gene. Trimming cost V 3 bases and J 1 base, with 9 bases left between them. In nucleotides, the CDR3 is TGTGCCAGCAGTTTGACAGTTACGAACACTGAAGCTTTCTTT. It is translated as CASSLTVTNTEAFF.

The CDR3 here is CASSSGGPGFYSNQPQHF. CDR3 bases: TGTGCCAGCAGTTCGGGAGGTCCGGGTTTCTATAGCAATCAGCCCCAGCATTTT. The chain uses TRBV28 and TRBJ1-5; D unclear. This CDR3 has 18 amino acids. Trimming took off 4 bases at V and 0 bases at J, with 19 bases between the two ends. Looked up from germline, CDR1 is MDHEN and CDR2 is SYDVKM.

V and J are TRBV18 and TRBJ2-2; D is perhaps TRBD1 (6 bases). In germline, CDR1 is KGHSH, CDR2 LQKENI. Trimming took 3 bases from V and 6 from J, leaving 14 bases between them. CDR3 size: 15 residues. The CDR3 region is CASSPQGQGAGELFF. CDR3 nucleotide sequence: TGTGCCAGCTCACCTCAGGGGCAGGGCGCCGGGGAGCTGTTTTTT.

This clone occurred once. The rearrangement joins TRBV11-2 to TRBJ2-5; TRBD2 matches at 7 bases. V shed 0 bases, J shed 11 bases, and the junction held 6 bases outside the gene matches. Germline assignment: CDR1 SGHAT and CDR2 FQNNGV. There are 13 residues in the CDR3. Here the CDR3 DNA reads TGTGCCAGCAGCTTAGATCTAAGCGGGGAGCAGTACTTC. Encoded protein: CASSLDLSGEQYF.

This chain joins TRBV19 and TRBJ1-2; 7 bases are shared with TRBD1. The germline gives CDR1 LNHDA, CDR2 SQIVND (reference sequence). Germline trimming cut 7 bases from V and 3 bases from J; bases unmatched to any gene: 14. CDR3 length: 16 amino acids. CDR3 loop: CASNGVLGQRDYGYTF. The CDR3 DNA is TGTGCCAGTAATGGGGTCTTGGGACAGCGAGACTATGGCTACACCTTC.

The chain combines TRBV5-1 with TRBJ2-2; 7 positions agree with TRBD2. This CDR3 comprises 14 residues. CDR1 is SGHRS and CDR2 is YFSETQ in the germline V gene. V lost 6 bases to trimming and J lost 4 bases; unmatched junction nucleotides: 6. CDR3: CASTPGGSTGELFF. CDR3 DNA sequence: TGCGCCAGCACCCCCGGGGGGAGCACCGGGGAGCTGTTTTTT.

This clone showed up just once. This chain connects TRBV2 to TRBJ1-2; TRBD1 might be the D (6 bases). The germline V gene has CDR1 SNHLY and CDR2 FYNNEI. The CDR3 consists of 14 residues. V shed 6 bases and J shed 6 bases, with 17 bases lying between them. CDR3 in DNA: TGTGCCAGCAGGCAGACAGGCGCGCCACATGGCTACACCTTC. It yields the protein CASRQTGAPHGYTF.

The chain recombines TRBV7-9 with TRBJ2-1; D possibly corresponds to TRBD2 (6 bases). The ends were cut back, 1 base at V and 4 bases at J, with 14 bases in the middle. The CDR3 totals 16 residues. Germline loops: CDR1 SEHNR, CDR2 FQNEAQ (reference sequence). The CDR3 DNA follows: TGTGCCAGCAGCTTAGGGGCGGGTAGCGGATACAATGAGCAGTTCTTC. It specifies CASSLGAGSGYNEQFF.

The chain joins TRBV30 to TRBJ1-5; tentative D call: TRBD1 (6 bases). The V end lost 5 bases, the J end lost 6 bases, and 14 bases lay between the germline ends. Germline loops: CDR1 GTSNPN, CDR2 SVGIG (reference sequence). The CDR3 consists of 13 residues. CDR3 nucleotide sequence: TGTGCCTGGTCCCTGGGGGCAATTCAGCCCCAGCATTTT. Amino acid sequence: CAWSLGAIQPQHF. The whole variable domain, remainder taken from reference TRBV30 and TRBJ1-5, is SQTIHQWPATLVQPVGSPLSLECTVEGTSNPNLYWYRQAAGRGLQLLFYSVGIGQISSEVPQNLSASRPQDRQFILSSKKLLLSDSGFYLCAWSLGAIQPQHFGDGTRLSIL.

The rearrangement joins TRBV27 to TRBJ1-5; weak D call: TRBD1 (5 bases). V was trimmed by 5 bases and J by 15 bases, leaving 23 bases between them. Germline V gene data show CDR1 as MNHEY and CDR2 as SMNVEV (reference sequence). The CDR3 covers 14 residues. The CDR3, as DNA: TGTGCCAGCAGTCCCACCCTGTCCGGGGCGCGCTCGCATTTT. This gives the protein CASSPTLSGARSHF.

A note on this clone: The identical CDR3 is also encoded by other nucleotide sequences in the sample. The rearrangement links TRBV28 to TRBJ1-2; TRBD1 is a possible D gene (6 bases). Trimming pared 3 bases from V and 8 bases from J, leaving 13 bases between. The germline V gene has CDR1 MDHEN and CDR2 SYDVKM. This CDR3 comprises 13 residues. The DNA of the CDR3 is TGTGCCAGCAGTTTGGGGGGCGCCTTGGGCTACACCTTC. Translating gives CASSLGGALGYTF.

This chain connects TRBV15 to TRBJ2-7; possibly TRBD1 for D (6 bases). V lost 0 bases and J lost 3, with 21 bases in between. This CDR3 spans 18 amino acids. Germline V gene lookup returns CDR1 LNHNV and CDR2 YYDKDF (reference sequence). As DNA, the CDR3 is TGTGCCACCAGCAGAGATCCCAACACAGGGTTCGTGCACTACGAGCAGTACTTC. Encoded protein: CATSRDPNTGFVHYEQYF.

This chain links TRBV30 with TRBJ1-4, with unresolved D. The germline gives CDR1 GTSNPN, CDR2 SVGIG (reference sequence). V was pared by 0 bases and J by 7 bases, with 9 bases between. The CDR3 is 13 amino acids. In nucleotides, the CDR3 is TGTGCCTGGAGTGTTGGTTCGCCTGAAAAACTGTTTTTT. It yields the protein CAWSVGSPEKLFF.

This chain links TRBV2 with TRBJ1-5; no firm D call. Germline CDR1 SNHLY, CDR2 FYNNEI. Trimming removed 6 bases from V and 7 bases from J, with 10 bases in between. The CDR3 consists of 12 residues. This CDR3 reads CASSPLSQPQHF. The CDR3 DNA reads as TGTGCCAGCAGCCCTCTGTCCCAGCCCCAGCATTTT.